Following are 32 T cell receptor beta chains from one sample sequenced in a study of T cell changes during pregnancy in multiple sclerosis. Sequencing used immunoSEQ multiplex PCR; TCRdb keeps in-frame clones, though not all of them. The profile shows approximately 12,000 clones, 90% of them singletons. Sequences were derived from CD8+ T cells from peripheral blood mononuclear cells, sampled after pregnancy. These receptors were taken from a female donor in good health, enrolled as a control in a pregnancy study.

For the CDR3, the DNA is TGTGCCAGCAGTTTGGACCAGGGGGGTGAGCAGTTCTTC. It specifies CASSLDQGGEQFF. The chain uses TRBV27 and TRBJ2-1; weak D call: TRBD1 (7 bases). Germline lookup yields CDR1 MNHEY and CDR2 SMNVEV (reference sequence). The CDR3 contains 13 residues. Trimming stripped 3 bases from V and 9 bases from J, with 12 bases between.

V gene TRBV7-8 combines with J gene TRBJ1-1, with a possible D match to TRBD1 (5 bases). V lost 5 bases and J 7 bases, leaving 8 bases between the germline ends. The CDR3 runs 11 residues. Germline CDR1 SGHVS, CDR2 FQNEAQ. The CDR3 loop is CASSPGLEAFF. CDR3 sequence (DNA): TGTGCCAGCAGCCCGGGACTTGAAGCTTTCTTT.

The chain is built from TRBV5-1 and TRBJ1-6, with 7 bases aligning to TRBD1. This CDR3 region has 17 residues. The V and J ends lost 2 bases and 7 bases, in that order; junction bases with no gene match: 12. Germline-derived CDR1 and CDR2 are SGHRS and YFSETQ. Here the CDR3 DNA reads TGCGCCAGCAGCTTTCTGACAACCGGGACAGAAAATTCACCCCTCCACTTT. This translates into CASSFLTTGTENSPLHF.

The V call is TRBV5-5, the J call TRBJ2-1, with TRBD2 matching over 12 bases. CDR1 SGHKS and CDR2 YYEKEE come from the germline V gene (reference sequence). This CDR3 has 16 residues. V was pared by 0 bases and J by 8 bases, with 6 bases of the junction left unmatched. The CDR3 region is CASSLGLAGGWDEQFF. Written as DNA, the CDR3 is TGTGCCAGCAGCTTGGGGCTAGCGGGGGGGTGGGATGAGCAGTTCTTC.

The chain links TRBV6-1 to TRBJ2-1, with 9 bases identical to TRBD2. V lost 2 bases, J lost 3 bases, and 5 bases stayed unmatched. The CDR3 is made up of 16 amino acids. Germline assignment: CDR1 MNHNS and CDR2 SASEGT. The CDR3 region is CASSERGGGNYNEQFF. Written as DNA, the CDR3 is TGTGCCAGCAGTGAACGCGGGGGGGGAAACTACAATGAGCAGTTCTTC.

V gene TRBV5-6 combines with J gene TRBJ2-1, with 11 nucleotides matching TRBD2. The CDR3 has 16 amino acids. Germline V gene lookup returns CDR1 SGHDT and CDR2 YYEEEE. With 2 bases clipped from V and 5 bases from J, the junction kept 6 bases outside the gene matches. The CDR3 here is CASSFLAGGLNNEQFF. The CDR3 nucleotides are TGTGCCAGCAGCTTTCTAGCGGGGGGCCTGAACAATGAGCAGTTCTTC.

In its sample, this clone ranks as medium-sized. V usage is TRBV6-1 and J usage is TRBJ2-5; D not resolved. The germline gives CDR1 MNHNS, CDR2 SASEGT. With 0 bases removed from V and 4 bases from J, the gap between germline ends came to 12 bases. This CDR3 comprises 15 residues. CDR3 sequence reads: CASSEAMGSPETQYF. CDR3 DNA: TGTGCCAGCAGTGAAGCGATGGGTAGCCCAGAGACCCAGTACTTC.

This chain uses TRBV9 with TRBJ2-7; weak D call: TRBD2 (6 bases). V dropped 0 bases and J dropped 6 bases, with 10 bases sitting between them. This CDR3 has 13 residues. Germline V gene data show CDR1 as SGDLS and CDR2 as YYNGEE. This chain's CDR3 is CASSVVLGGEQYF. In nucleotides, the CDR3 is TGTGCCAGCAGCGTAGTTTTGGGGGGCGAGCAGTACTTC. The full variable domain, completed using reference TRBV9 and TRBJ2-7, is DSGVTQTPKHLITATGQRVTLRCSPRSGDLSVYWYQQSLDQGLQFLIQYYNGEERAKGNILERFSAQQFPDLHSELNLSSLELGDSALYFCASSVVLGGEQYFGPGTRLTVT.

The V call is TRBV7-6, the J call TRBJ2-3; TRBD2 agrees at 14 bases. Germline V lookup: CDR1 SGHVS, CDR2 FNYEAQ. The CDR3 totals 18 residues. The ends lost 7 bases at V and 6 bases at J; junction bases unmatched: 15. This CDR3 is CASTLEGGLAGVGDTQYF. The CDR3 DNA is TGTGCCAGCACACTAGAAGGGGGACTAGCGGGAGTGGGGGATACGCAGTATTTT.

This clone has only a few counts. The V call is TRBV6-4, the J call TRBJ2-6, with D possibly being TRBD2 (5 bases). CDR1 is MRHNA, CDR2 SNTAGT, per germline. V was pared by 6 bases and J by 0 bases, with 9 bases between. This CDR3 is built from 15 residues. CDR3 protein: CASSATSSGANVLTF. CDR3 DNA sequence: TGTGCCAGCAGCGCTACTAGCTCTGGGGCCAACGTCCTGACTTTC.

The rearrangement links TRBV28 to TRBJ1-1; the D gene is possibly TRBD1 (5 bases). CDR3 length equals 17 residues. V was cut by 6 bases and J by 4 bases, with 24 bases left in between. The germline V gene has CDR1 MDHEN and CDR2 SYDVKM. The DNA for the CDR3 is TGTGCCAGCAGCCAGCTCCGTCTGGGGGGGATTGGCACTGAAGCTTTCTTT. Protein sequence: CASSQLRLGGIGTEAFF.

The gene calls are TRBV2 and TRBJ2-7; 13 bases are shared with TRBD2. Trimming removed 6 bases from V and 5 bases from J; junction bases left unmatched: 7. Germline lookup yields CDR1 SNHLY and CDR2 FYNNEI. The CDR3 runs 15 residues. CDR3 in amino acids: CASSPTSGRSHEQYF. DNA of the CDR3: TGTGCCAGCAGCCCGACTAGCGGGAGGAGCCACGAGCAGTACTTC.

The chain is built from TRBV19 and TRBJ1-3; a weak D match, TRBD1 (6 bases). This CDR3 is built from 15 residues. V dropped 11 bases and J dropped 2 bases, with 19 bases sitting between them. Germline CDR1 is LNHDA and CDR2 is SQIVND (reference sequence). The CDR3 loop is CARHVRAGAGNTIYF. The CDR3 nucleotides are TGTGCCCGACACGTACGGGCAGGGGCTGGAAACACCATATATTTT.

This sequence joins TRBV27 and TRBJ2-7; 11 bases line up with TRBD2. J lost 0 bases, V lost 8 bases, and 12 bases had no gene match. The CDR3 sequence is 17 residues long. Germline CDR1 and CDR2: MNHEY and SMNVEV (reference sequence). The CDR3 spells CASGSPLAGGFSYEQYF. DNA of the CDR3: TGTGCCAGCGGAAGTCCATTAGCGGGGGGGTTCTCCTACGAGCAGTACTTC.

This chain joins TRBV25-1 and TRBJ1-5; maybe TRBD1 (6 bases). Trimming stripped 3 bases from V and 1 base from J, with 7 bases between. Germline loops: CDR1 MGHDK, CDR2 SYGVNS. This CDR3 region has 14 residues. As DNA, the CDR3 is TGTGCCAGCAGTGACAGGGGCAGCAATCAGCCCCAGCATTTT. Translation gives CASSDRGSNQPQHF.

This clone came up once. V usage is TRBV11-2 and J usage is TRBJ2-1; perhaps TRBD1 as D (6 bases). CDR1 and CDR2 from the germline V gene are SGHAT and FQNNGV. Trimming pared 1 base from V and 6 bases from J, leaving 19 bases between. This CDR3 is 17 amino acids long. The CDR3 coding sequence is TGTGCCAGCAGCTTAGGTCCCGGGCAGGGGTCCCCCAATGAGCAGTTCTTC. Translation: CASSLGPGQGSPNEQFF.

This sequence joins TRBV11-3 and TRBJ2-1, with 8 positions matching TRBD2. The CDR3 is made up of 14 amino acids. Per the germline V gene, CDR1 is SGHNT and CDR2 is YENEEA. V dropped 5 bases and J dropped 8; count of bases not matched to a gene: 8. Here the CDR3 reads CASSPRRGEYEQFF. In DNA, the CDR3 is TGTGCCAGCAGCCCGCGGCGGGGGGAGTATGAGCAGTTCTTC.

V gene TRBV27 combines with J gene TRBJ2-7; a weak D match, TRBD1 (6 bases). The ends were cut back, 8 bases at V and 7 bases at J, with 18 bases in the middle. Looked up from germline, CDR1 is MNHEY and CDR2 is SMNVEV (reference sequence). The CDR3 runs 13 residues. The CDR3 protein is CASHTTGSGEQYF. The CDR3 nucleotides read TGTGCCAGCCATACCACAGGGTCTGGGGAGCAGTACTTC.

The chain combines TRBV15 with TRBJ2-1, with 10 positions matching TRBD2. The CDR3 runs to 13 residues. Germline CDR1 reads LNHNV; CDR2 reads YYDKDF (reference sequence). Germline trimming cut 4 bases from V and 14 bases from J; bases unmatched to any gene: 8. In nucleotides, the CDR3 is TGTGCCACCAGCATCCTAGCGGGGGAAGGGGAGTTCTTC. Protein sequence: CATSILAGEGEFF.

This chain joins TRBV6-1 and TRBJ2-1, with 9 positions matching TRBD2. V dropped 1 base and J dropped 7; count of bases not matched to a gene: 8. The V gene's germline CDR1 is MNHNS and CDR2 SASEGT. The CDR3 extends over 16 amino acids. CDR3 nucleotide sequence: TGTGCCAGCAGTGAAGATGCGGGGGGGCCGGGTAATGAGCAGTTCTTC. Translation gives CASSEDAGGPGNEQFF.

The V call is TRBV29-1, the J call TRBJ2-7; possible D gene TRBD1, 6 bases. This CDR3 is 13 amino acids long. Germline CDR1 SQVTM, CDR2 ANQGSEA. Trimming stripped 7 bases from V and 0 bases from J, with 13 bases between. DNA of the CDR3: TGCAGCGCTCGGGACACCAGCTCCTACGAGCAGTACTTC. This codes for CSARDTSSYEQYF.

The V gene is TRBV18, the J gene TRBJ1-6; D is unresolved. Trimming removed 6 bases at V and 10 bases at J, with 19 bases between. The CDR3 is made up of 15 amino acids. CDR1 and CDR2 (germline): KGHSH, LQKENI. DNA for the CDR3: TGTGCCAGCTCTCCAGAAGTTCGGGGAAGCTCACCCCTCCACTTT. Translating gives CASSPEVRGSSPLHF.

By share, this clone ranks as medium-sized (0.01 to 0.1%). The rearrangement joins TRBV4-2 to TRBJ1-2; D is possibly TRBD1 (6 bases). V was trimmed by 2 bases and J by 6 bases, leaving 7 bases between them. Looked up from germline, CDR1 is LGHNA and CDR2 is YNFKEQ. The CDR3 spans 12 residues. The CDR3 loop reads CASSQRDNGYTF. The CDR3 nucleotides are TGTGCCAGCAGCCAACGGGACAATGGCTACACCTTC.

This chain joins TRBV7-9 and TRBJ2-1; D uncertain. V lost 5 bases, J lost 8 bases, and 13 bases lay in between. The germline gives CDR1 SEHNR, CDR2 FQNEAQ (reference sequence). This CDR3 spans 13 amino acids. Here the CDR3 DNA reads TGTGCCAGCAGCCTGCACGCTGAGGATGAGCAGTTCTTC. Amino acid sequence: CASSLHAEDEQFF.

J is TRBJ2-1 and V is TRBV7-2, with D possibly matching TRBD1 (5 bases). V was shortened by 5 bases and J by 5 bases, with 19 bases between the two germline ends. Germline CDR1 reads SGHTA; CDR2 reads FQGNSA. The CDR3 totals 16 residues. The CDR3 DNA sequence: TGTGCCAGCAGCCCGTGGGCAGGGCCCCCAAACAATGAGCAGTTCTTC. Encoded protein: CASSPWAGPPNNEQFF.

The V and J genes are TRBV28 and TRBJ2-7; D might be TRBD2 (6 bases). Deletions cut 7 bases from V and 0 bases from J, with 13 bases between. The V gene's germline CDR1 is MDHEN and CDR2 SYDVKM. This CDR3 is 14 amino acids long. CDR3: CASTGAESSYEQYF. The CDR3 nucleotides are TGTGCCAGCACGGGAGCGGAGAGCTCCTACGAGCAGTACTTC. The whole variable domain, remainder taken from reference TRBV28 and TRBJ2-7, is DVKVTQSSRYLVKRTGEKVFLECVQDMDHENMFWYRQDPGLGLRLIYFSYDVKMKEKGDIPEGYSVSREKKERFSLILESASTNQTSMYLCASTGAESSYEQYFGPGTRLTVT.

CDR3 protein: CASSSRANSSYNEQFF. CDR3 nucleotide sequence: TGTGCCAGCAGCTCCCGAGCTAACAGCTCCTACAATGAGCAGTTCTTC. The chain employs TRBV13 and TRBJ2-1; D is uncertain. With 4 bases removed from V and 0 bases from J, the gap between germline ends came to 13 bases. Germline V gene sequence: CDR1 PRHDT, CDR2 FYEKMQ (reference sequence). This CDR3 has 16 amino acids.

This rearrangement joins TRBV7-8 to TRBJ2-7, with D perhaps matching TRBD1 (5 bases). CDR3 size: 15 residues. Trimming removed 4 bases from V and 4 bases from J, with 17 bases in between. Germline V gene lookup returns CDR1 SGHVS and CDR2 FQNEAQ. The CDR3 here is CASSSERQPRYEQYF. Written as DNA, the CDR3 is TGTGCCAGCAGCTCAGAGCGACAGCCCCGTTACGAGCAGTACTTC.

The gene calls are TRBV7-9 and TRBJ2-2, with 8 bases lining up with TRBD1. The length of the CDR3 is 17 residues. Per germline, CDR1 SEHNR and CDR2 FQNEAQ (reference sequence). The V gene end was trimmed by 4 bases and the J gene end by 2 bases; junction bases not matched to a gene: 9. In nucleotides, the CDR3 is TGTGCCAGCAGCTCACCTCCGGGACAGGAAAACACCGGGGAGCTGTTTTTT. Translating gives CASSSPPGQENTGELFF.

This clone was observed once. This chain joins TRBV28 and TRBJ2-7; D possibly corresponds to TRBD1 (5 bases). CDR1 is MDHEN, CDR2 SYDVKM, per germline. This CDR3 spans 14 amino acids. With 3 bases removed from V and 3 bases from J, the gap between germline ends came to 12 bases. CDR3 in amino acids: CASSFLDTLYEQYF. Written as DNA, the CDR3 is TGTGCCAGCAGTTTTCTGGACACCCTCTACGAGCAGTACTTC. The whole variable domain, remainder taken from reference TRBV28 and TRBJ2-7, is DVKVTQSSRYLVKRTGEKVFLECVQDMDHENMFWYRQDPGLGLRLIYFSYDVKMKEKGDIPEGYSVSREKKERFSLILESASTNQTSMYLCASSFLDTLYEQYFGPGTRLTVT.

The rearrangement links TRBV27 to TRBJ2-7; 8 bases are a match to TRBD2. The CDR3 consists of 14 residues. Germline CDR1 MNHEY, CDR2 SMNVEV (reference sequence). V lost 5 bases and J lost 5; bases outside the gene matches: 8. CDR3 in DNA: TGTGCCAGCAGTACCGGGACTAGGAACGACGAGCAGTACTTC. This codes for CASSTGTRNDEQYF.

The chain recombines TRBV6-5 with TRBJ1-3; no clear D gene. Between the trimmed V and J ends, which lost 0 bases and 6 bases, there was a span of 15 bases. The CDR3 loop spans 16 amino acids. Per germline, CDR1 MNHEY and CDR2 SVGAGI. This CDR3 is CASSYSTPDKANTIYF. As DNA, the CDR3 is TGTGCCAGCAGTTACTCGACTCCGGATAAAGCAAACACCATATATTTT.